Each of the 8 T cell receptor beta chains below was sequenced from the same sample in a study of cytomegalovirus exposure and HLA in healthy donors. 13 Jbeta primers and 60 Vbeta primers were used for the PCR. Sequencing was performed with immunoSEQ multiplex PCR; in TCRdb, only in-frame clones are kept and a portion is missing. The sample has about 120,000 clones; around three quarters are singletons. Specimen: PBMCs. The receptors derive from a human donor in good health.

The DNA of the CDR3 is TGTGCCAGCAGCGTAGGAACTAGCGGGGGATACCAAGAGACCCAGTACTTC. This codes for CASSVGTSGGYQETQYF. The chain joins TRBV9 to TRBJ2-5, with 11 nucleotides matching TRBD2. CDR3 length: 17 residues. Trimming took 0 bases from V and 0 from J; bases not matched to a gene: 4. Germline CDR1 is SGDLS and CDR2 is YYNGEE. Full variable domain (outside the CDR3, taken from reference TRBV9 and TRBJ2-5): DSGVTQTPKHLITATGQRVTLRCSPRSGDLSVYWYQQSLDQGLQFLIQYYNGEERAKGNILERFSAQQFPDLHSELNLSSLELGDSALYFCASSVGTSGGYQETQYFGPGTRLLVL.

This clone was counted only a few times. The gene calls are TRBV11-2 and TRBJ1-1; D is uncertain. This CDR3 is built from 14 residues. Germline lookup yields CDR1 SGHAT and CDR2 FQNNGV. V was shortened by 0 bases and J by 4 bases, with 9 bases between the two germline ends. The CDR3 loop reads CASSLEEVSTEAFF. CDR3 in DNA: TGTGCCAGCAGCTTAGAAGAGGTCTCCACTGAAGCTTTCTTT.

This clone has a handful of counts. This sequence joins TRBV7-8 and TRBJ2-2; D may be TRBD1 (5 bases). This CDR3 has 15 amino acids. Trimming shortened V by 3 bases and J by 3 bases, and 11 bases separated the two germline ends. The germline V gene encodes CDR1 SGHVS and CDR2 FQNEAQ. The CDR3 sequence: CASSLDTVYTGELFF. CDR3 nucleotide sequence: TGTGCCAGCAGCTTGGACACCGTTTACACCGGGGAGCTGTTTTTT.

This sequence joins TRBV30 and TRBJ2-3; 8 positions agree with TRBD2. CDR1 is GTSNPN, CDR2 SVGIG, per germline (reference sequence). The junction had 2 bases not matched to a gene; V was cut back by 5 bases and J by 1 base. CDR3 length: 13 residues. CDR3 sequence reads: CAWGRGGTDTQYF. In nucleotides, the CDR3 is TGTGCCTGGGGGCGGGGGGGCACAGATACGCAGTATTTT.

This chain links TRBV7-9 with TRBJ1-4; 7 bases agree with TRBD1. V dropped 4 bases and J dropped 5; count of bases not matched to a gene: 7. Germline V gene lookup returns CDR1 SEHNR and CDR2 FQNEAQ (reference sequence). This CDR3 has 15 residues. This chain's CDR3 is CASSSDPGQNEKLFF. In DNA form, the CDR3 reads TGTGCCAGCAGCTCTGACCCGGGACAGAATGAAAAACTGTTTTTT. Full variable domain (missing parts from reference TRBV7-9 and TRBJ1-4): DTGVSQNPRHKITKRGQNVTFRCDPISEHNRLYWYRQTLGQGPEFLTYFQNEAQLEKSRLLSDRFSAERPKGSFSTLEIQRTEQGDSAMYLCASSSDPGQNEKLFFGSGTQLSVL.

This clone was observed a single time. V and J are TRBV9 and TRBJ1-1, with D hard to call. Trimming pared 0 bases from V and 1 base from J, leaving 4 bases between. Germline V gene sequence: CDR1 SGDLS, CDR2 YYNGEE. The CDR3 spans 13 residues. CDR3 nucleotide sequence: TGTGCCAGCAGCGTAGCTACGAACACTGAAGCTTTCTTT. Translating it yields CASSVATNTEAFF.

This chain links TRBV20-1 with TRBJ2-1, with D possibly TRBD2 on 5 matching bases. Germline lookup yields CDR1 DFQATT and CDR2 SNEGSKA (reference sequence). Trimming shortened V by 4 bases and J by 12 bases, and 10 bases separated the two germline ends. CDR3 length equals 10 residues. The DNA of the CDR3 is TGCAGTGCTAAACCGGGATTGCAGTTCTTC. This gives the protein CSAKPGLQFF.

The chain recombines TRBV5-1 with TRBJ1-1; possibly TRBD1 for D (6 bases). Trimming cost V 1 base and J 0 bases, with 10 bases left between them. The CDR3 contains 15 residues. Germline lookup yields CDR1 SGHRS and CDR2 YFSETQ. DNA of the CDR3: TGCGCCAGCAGCTTGACCCAGGGGATGAACACTGAAGCTTTCTTT. Translation gives CASSLTQGMNTEAFF.